Listed here are 23 T cell receptor beta chains from one sample, sequenced in a study of blood T cell repertoires in COVID-19. Clones were sequenced by immunoSEQ multiplex PCR, and TCRdb holds only the in-frame ones, with some missing. The data show 200,000 to 250,000 clones, 70% to 90% seen once. The sample consisted of peripheral blood. These receptors were taken from a woman between 50 and 59 years old with acute or convalescent COVID-19.

This clone was picked up one time. The rearrangement joins TRBV6-5 to TRBJ1-3, with D maybe TRBD1 (5 bases). The CDR3 has 15 amino acids. In germline, CDR1 is MNHEY, CDR2 SVGAGI. Trimming cost V 3 bases and J 1 base, with 10 bases left between them. The DNA for the CDR3 is TGTGCCAGCAGTTATGGACAAGGGTCTGGAAACACCATATATTTT. Translated: CASSYGQGSGNTIYF.

The chain has TRBV25-1 and TRBJ2-1, with 8 bases matching TRBD2. The CDR3 sequence is 15 residues long. V lost 4 bases, J lost 3 bases, and 5 bases stayed unmatched. Germline V gives CDR1 MGHDK, CDR2 SYGVNS. The CDR3 DNA follows: TGTGCCAGCAGTGGGGGACTAGGAGTCTACAATGAGCAGTTCTTC. Translating gives CASSGGLGVYNEQFF. The full variable domain, with the rest looked up from reference TRBV25-1 and TRBJ2-1, is EADIYQTPRYLVIGTGKKITLECSQTMGHDKMYWYQQDPGMELHLIHYSYGVNSTEKGDLSSESTVSRIRTEHFPLTLESARPSHTSQYLCASSGGLGVYNEQFFGPGTRLTVL.

This chain joins TRBV28 and TRBJ2-2, with TRBD1 matching 9 bases. Germline V CDR1 and CDR2: MDHEN, SYDVKM. V lost 7 bases to trimming and J lost 5 bases; unmatched junction nucleotides: 2. The CDR3 is 13 residues long. The CDR3 region is CASTQGATGELFF. The CDR3 nucleotides are TGTGCCAGCACACAGGGGGCTACCGGGGAGCTGTTTTTT. Full variable domain (missing parts from reference TRBV28 and TRBJ2-2): DVKVTQSSRYLVKRTGEKVFLECVQDMDHENMFWYRQDPGLGLRLIYFSYDVKMKEKGDIPEGYSVSREKKERFSLILESASTNQTSMYLCASTQGATGELFFGEGSRLTVL.

This rearrangement joins TRBV11-3 to TRBJ2-1, with 7 bases matching TRBD2. CDR1 SGHNT and CDR2 YENEEA come from the germline V gene. The length of the CDR3 is 14 residues. The ends lost 1 base at V and 9 bases at J; junction bases unmatched: 6. This CDR3 reads CASSLAAGVTEQFF. The CDR3 DNA is TGTGCCAGCAGCTTAGCGGCGGGAGTTACTGAGCAGTTCTTC.

The rearrangement uses TRBV19 and TRBJ1-1; TRBD1 matches 9 bases. Looked up from germline, CDR1 is LNHDA and CDR2 is SQIVND (reference sequence). V lost 5 bases, J lost 4 bases, and 2 bases stayed unmatched. The CDR3 has 13 amino acids. CDR3: CASSSTGGTEAFF. CDR3 DNA: TGTGCCAGTAGTTCGACAGGGGGCACTGAAGCTTTCTTT.

In DNA, the CDR3 is TGCGCCAGCAGCTTAAGAGTCGGTGAGGACATTCAGTACTTC. Translated: CASSLRVGEDIQYF. The genes are TRBV5-1 and TRBJ2-4; D gene ambiguous. Deletions cut 2 bases from V and 8 bases from J, with 14 bases between. The germline gives CDR1 SGHRS, CDR2 YFSETQ. This CDR3 comprises 14 residues.

This clone was seen only a few times. The genes are TRBV2 and TRBJ1-1; TRBD1 matches at 8 bases. The CDR3 is 15 amino acids. V trimming: 4 bases; J trimming: 4 bases; junction bases outside the gene matches: 8. The germline gives CDR1 SNHLY, CDR2 FYNNEI. The CDR3 reads CASSVTGGEGTEAFF. The CDR3 nucleotides read TGTGCCAGCAGTGTTACAGGGGGGGAGGGCACTGAAGCTTTCTTT.

The rearrangement links TRBV19 to TRBJ2-3, with TRBD1 matching 8 bases. CDR1 is LNHDA, CDR2 SQIVND, per germline (reference sequence). The CDR3 extends over 16 amino acids. The V and J ends lost 5 bases and 2 bases, in that order; junction bases with no gene match: 9. CDR3 sequence: CASSAYRDRNTDTQYF. The CDR3, as DNA: TGTGCCAGTAGTGCTTACCGGGACAGGAACACAGATACGCAGTATTTT.

The chain links TRBV13 to TRBJ1-2; no definite D call. The CDR3 contains 13 residues. The V and J ends lost 3 bases and 6 bases respectively, with 11 bases between them. CDR1 and CDR2 from the germline V gene are PRHDT and FYEKMQ (reference sequence). The CDR3 sequence is CASSFISGNGYTF. The CDR3 DNA sequence: TGTGCCAGCAGCTTTATTTCGGGTAATGGCTACACCTTC.

The rearrangement uses TRBV30 and TRBJ1-3, with TRBD1 identical over 7 bases. V gave up 2 bases and J gave up 3 bases; unmatched junction bases: 4. Per the germline V gene, CDR1 is GTSNPN and CDR2 is SVGIG (reference sequence). The length of the CDR3 is 14 residues. The CDR3 loop reads CAWSRDSFGNTIYF. In nucleotides, the CDR3 is TGTGCCTGGAGTCGGGACAGTTTTGGAAACACCATATATTTT.

J is TRBJ1-1 and V is TRBV6-5, with D unclear. This CDR3 has 13 residues. Germline-derived CDR1 and CDR2 are MNHEY and SVGAGI. Trimming removed 6 bases from V and 1 base from J, with 9 bases in between. CDR3 amino acids: CASRLTGNTEAFF. CDR3 DNA: TGTGCCAGCAGACTGACGGGGAACACTGAAGCTTTCTTT.

This clone appeared once. The chain joins TRBV5-1 to TRBJ2-7; D remains unclear. The length of the CDR3 is 12 residues. V lost 0 bases and J lost 4, with 5 bases in between. The V gene's germline CDR1 is SGHRS and CDR2 YFSETQ. CDR3 amino acids: CASSLDQYEQYF. CDR3 sequence (DNA): TGCGCCAGCAGCTTGGACCAGTACGAGCAGTACTTC.

This clone has more than one count but fewer than ten. The J gene is TRBJ1-1, the V gene TRBV5-4; D not resolved. The CDR3 covers 14 residues. Deletions cut 0 bases from V and 1 base from J, with 7 bases between. In germline, CDR1 is SGHNT, CDR2 YYREEE (reference sequence). CDR3 nucleotide sequence: TGTGCCAGCAGCTTGGGACTGGAGAACACTGAAGCTTTCTTT. It codes for CASSLGLENTEAFF.

This chain connects TRBV7-2 to TRBJ2-4; D might be TRBD1 (5 bases). Per germline, CDR1 SGHTA and CDR2 FQGNSA. Deletions cut 4 bases from V and 13 bases from J, with 14 bases between. This CDR3 region has 12 residues. Here the CDR3 reads CASSSDSRAQYF. CDR3 in DNA: TGTGCCAGCAGCTCAGACAGTAGGGCCCAGTACTTC.

The rearrangement links TRBV7-9 to TRBJ1-4, with D perhaps TRBD1 (6 bases). The germline V gene has CDR1 SEHNR and CDR2 FQNEAQ (reference sequence). This CDR3 region has 16 residues. The germline V and J ends were trimmed by 5 bases and 7 bases, with 20 bases remaining between them. In DNA form, the CDR3 reads TGTGCCAGCAGCCGATGGTCAGGGGCGCCTTCTGAAAAACTGTTTTTT. Protein sequence: CASSRWSGAPSEKLFF.

This sequence joins TRBV18 and TRBJ2-4; D is possibly TRBD1 (5 bases). Trimming cost V 6 bases and J 7 bases, with 19 bases left between them. Looked up from germline, CDR1 is KGHSH and CDR2 is LQKENI. The CDR3 extends over 15 amino acids. The CDR3: CASSLLPAGPNIQYF. CDR3 DNA: TGTGCCAGCTCTCTTTTACCGGCAGGGCCGAACATTCAGTACTTC.

V usage is TRBV5-1 and J usage is TRBJ1-3; tentative D call: TRBD1 (5 bases). Trimming removed 5 bases from V and 0 bases from J, with 12 bases in between. In germline, CDR1 is SGHRS, CDR2 YFSETQ. This CDR3 spans 15 amino acids. CDR3 region: CASSPEGYSGNTIYF. CDR3 nucleotides: TGCGCCAGCAGTCCGGAGGGGTACTCTGGAAACACCATATATTTT.

V is TRBV11-3 and J is TRBJ1-4; D is ambiguous. CDR3 length: 17 amino acids. V shed 2 bases and J shed 2 bases, with 15 bases lying between them. Germline loops: CDR1 SGHNT, CDR2 YENEEA. The CDR3 sequence: CASSLHSGRSTNEKLFF. As DNA, the CDR3 is TGTGCCAGCAGCTTACACTCCGGCAGGTCGACTAATGAAAAACTGTTTTTT.

The chain has TRBV6-5 and TRBJ2-3, with D unresolved. The germline gives CDR1 MNHEY, CDR2 SVGAGI. The ends were cut back, 0 bases at V and 6 bases at J, with 10 bases in the middle. This CDR3 is 14 amino acids long. This CDR3 is CASSYSTPIDTQYF. CDR3 bases: TGTGCCAGCAGTTACTCGACACCGATTGATACGCAGTATTTT.

The rearrangement links TRBV27 to TRBJ1-5; perhaps TRBD1 as D (5 bases). V was shortened by 2 bases and J by 6 bases, with 11 bases between the two germline ends. There are 14 residues in the CDR3. CDR1 and CDR2 (germline): MNHEY, SMNVEV (reference sequence). DNA for the CDR3: TGTGCCAGCAGTTTAGGCAGGGTTGGTCAGCCCCAGCATTTT. Protein sequence: CASSLGRVGQPQHF.

The chain links TRBV5-1 to TRBJ1-6; TRBD1 agrees at 8 bases. The CDR3 has 16 amino acids. Trimming at V came to 2 bases and at J to 6 bases, leaving 7 bases not matched to a gene. Germline V gene data show CDR1 as SGHRS and CDR2 as YFSETQ. CDR3 nucleotides: TGCGCCAGCAGCTTACCGACAGGGGAGGCTAATTCACCCCTCCACTTT. This encodes CASSLPTGEANSPLHF.

The chain employs TRBV9 and TRBJ1-1, with unresolved D. The CDR3 is 14 amino acids. V lost 0 bases and J 4 bases, leaving 10 bases between the germline ends. The germline V gene encodes CDR1 SGDLS and CDR2 YYNGEE. The CDR3 sequence: CASSVGTGGTEAFF. CDR3 in DNA: TGTGCCAGCAGCGTAGGAACGGGAGGCACTGAAGCTTTCTTT.

This rearrangement joins TRBV5-1 to TRBJ2-1, with 10 bases identical to TRBD1. CDR1 and CDR2 from the germline V gene are SGHRS and YFSETQ. This CDR3 comprises 17 residues. V lost 3 bases and J lost 8; bases outside the gene matches: 14. CDR3 sequence: CASSSHKPGQGIDEQFF. The CDR3 DNA reads TGCGCCAGCAGCTCTCACAAGCCGGGACAGGGGATCGATGAGCAGTTCTTC.